The 29 T cell receptor beta chains below all came from one sample that was sequenced in a study of control samples from healthy donors and cancer patients. The method was immunoSEQ multiplex PCR; TCRdb's version includes in-frame clones alone and lacks a portion of them. Of around 140,000 clones listed, less than 95% are singletons. Sequencing was done on a sample of blood. These receptor sequences come from a man younger than 30 in good health.

The chain uses TRBV19 and TRBJ1-6; D might be TRBD1 (6 bases). Trimming removed 10 bases from V and 9 bases from J, with 16 bases in between. In germline, CDR1 is LNHDA, CDR2 SQIVND (reference sequence). CDR3 length: 13 amino acids. The CDR3 sequence: CATRLGGPSPLHF. CDR3 nucleotide sequence: TGTGCCACCCGCCTGGGGGGCCCTTCACCCCTCCACTTT. The whole variable domain, remainder taken from reference TRBV19 and TRBJ1-6, is DGGITQSPKYLFRKEGQNVTLSCEQNLNHDAMYWYRQDPGQGLRLIYYSQIVNDFQKGDIAEGYSVSREKKESFPLTVTSAQKNPTAFYLCATRLGGPSPLHFGNGTRLTVT.

The V gene is TRBV20-1, the J gene TRBJ1-1; D is ambiguous. Germline-derived CDR1 and CDR2 are DFQATT and SNEGSKA (reference sequence). The CDR3 is made up of 11 amino acids. CDR3 in amino acids: CSTKSNTEAFF. In DNA form, the CDR3 reads TGCAGCACTAAGAGTAACACTGAAGCTTTCTTT.

V is TRBV3-1 (or the pseudogene TRBV3-2) and J is TRBJ2-5, with D possibly TRBD1 on 7 matching bases. V shed 8 bases and J shed 1 base, with 11 bases lying between them. The CDR3 sequence is 13 residues long. Germline-derived CDR1 and CDR2 are LGHDT and YNNKEL (reference sequence). CDR3 amino acids: CASGGTVQETQYF. The DNA for the CDR3 is TGTGCCAGCGGGGGGACAGTCCAAGAGACCCAGTACTTC.

This chain connects TRBV28 to TRBJ1-1; 7 nucleotides agree with TRBD1. With 3 bases clipped from V and 4 bases from J, the junction kept 8 bases outside the gene matches. Looked up from germline, CDR1 is MDHEN and CDR2 is SYDVKM. This CDR3 comprises 15 residues. CDR3 region: CASSFGGGVRTEAFF. The CDR3 coding sequence is TGTGCCAGCAGTTTCGGAGGGGGCGTCCGCACTGAAGCTTTCTTT.

The rearrangement links TRBV9 to TRBJ2-1; weak D call: TRBD1 (5 bases). Germline V lookup: CDR1 SGDLS, CDR2 YYNGEE. CDR3 length: 15 amino acids. Trimming left V 4 bases short and J 4 bases short, with 15 bases between. This chain's CDR3 is CASSPSGHTYNEQFF. The CDR3 DNA sequence: TGTGCCAGCAGCCCGTCAGGACACACTTACAATGAGCAGTTCTTC.

V usage is TRBV10-3 and J usage is TRBJ2-7; 10 bases are shared with TRBD1. Germline loops: CDR1 ENHRY, CDR2 SYGVKD. With V trimmed by 7 bases and J by 6 bases, 3 bases remained unmatched. The CDR3 runs 12 residues. This CDR3 is CAIKGQGPEQYF. CDR3 nucleotide sequence: TGTGCCATCAAGGGACAGGGGCCCGAGCAGTACTTC.

V and J are TRBV6-1 and TRBJ1-2; 8 positions match TRBD1. The CDR3 covers 15 residues. Losses at the gene ends were 3 bases for V and 7 bases for J; bases not matched to a gene: 10. From germline, CDR1 is MNHNS and CDR2 SASEGT. CDR3 bases: TGTGCCAGCAGTGATATGTTGGGGACAGGTTTTGGCTACACCTTC. This translates into CASSDMLGTGFGYTF.

This clone was recorded a few times. V is TRBV6-1 and J is TRBJ1-2; tentatively, D is TRBD1 (5 bases). Germline V gene lookup returns CDR1 MNHNS and CDR2 SASEGT. The CDR3 spans 12 residues. The V and J ends lost 0 bases and 7 bases respectively, with 6 bases between them. The CDR3 DNA is TGTGCCAGCAGTGAAGCGGGGGGTGGCTACACCTTC. It specifies CASSEAGGGYTF.

The chain couples TRBV29-1 to TRBJ1-4, with 9 bases aligning to TRBD1. The germline CDR1 and CDR2 sequences are SQVTM and ANQGSEA. This CDR3 region has 15 residues. V shed 6 bases, J shed 0 bases, and the junction held 5 bases outside the gene matches. The CDR3 loop is CSVNRGRPTNEKLFF. The CDR3 coding sequence is TGCAGCGTCAACAGGGGGCGACCAACTAATGAAAAACTGTTTTTT.

V and J are TRBV29-1 and TRBJ1-2; 7 bases align to TRBD1. The germline CDR1 and CDR2 sequences are SQVTM and ANQGSEA. The V and J ends lost 6 bases and 6 bases, in that order; junction bases with no gene match: 16. The CDR3 consists of 15 residues. The CDR3, as DNA: TGCAGCGTGGGACCGGGAGACAGGGCCCCAAATGGCTACACCTTC. This translates into CSVGPGDRAPNGYTF.

The chain has TRBV6-5 and TRBJ1-1; no clear D gene. V was trimmed by 6 bases and J by 4 bases, leaving 9 bases between them. The CDR3 covers 12 residues. CDR1 is MNHEY and CDR2 is SVGAGI in the germline V gene. The CDR3 nucleotides read TGTGCCAGCAGGCGGGCGGCCACTGAAGCTTTCTTT. It is translated as CASRRAATEAFF.

The chain links TRBV28 to TRBJ1-5; 7 bases align to TRBD1. Unmatched junction bases numbered 8, after V lost 7 bases and J lost 2 bases. CDR3 length: 15 residues. Germline V lookup: CDR1 MDHEN, CDR2 SYDVKM. The CDR3 reads CASTLEGAGNQPQHF. The CDR3 bases are TGTGCCAGCACCCTCGAGGGGGCGGGCAATCAGCCCCAGCATTTT.

V gene TRBV5-5 combines with J gene TRBJ1-3; TRBD1 matches at 8 bases. J lost 4 bases, V lost 6 bases, and 3 bases had no gene match. This CDR3 comprises 13 residues. Germline loops: CDR1 SGHKS, CDR2 YYEKEE (reference sequence). CDR3 in DNA: TGTGCCAGCATCCGACAGGGGGGAAACACCATATATTTT. The encoded protein is CASIRQGGNTIYF.

The chain combines TRBV4-3 with TRBJ1-1; D ambiguous. This CDR3 is built from 18 residues. Trimming pared 0 bases from V and 2 bases from J, leaving 19 bases between. Germline assignment: CDR1 LGHNA and CDR2 YSLEER. The CDR3 nucleotides are TGCGCCAGCAGCCAAGATGCATTCACAAAACCGGGAAACACTGAAGCTTTCTTT. Its protein is CASSQDAFTKPGNTEAFF.

V and J are TRBV7-9 and TRBJ2-7; TRBD2 agrees at 10 bases. With V trimmed by 5 bases and J by 4 bases, 8 bases remained unmatched. Germline CDR1 and CDR2: SEHNR and FQNEAQ (reference sequence). The CDR3 runs to 15 residues. CDR3 sequence reads: CASSHMLAGDYEQYF. The CDR3 coding sequence is TGTGCCAGCAGCCATATGCTAGCGGGGGATTACGAGCAGTACTTC. Looking up the rest from reference TRBV7-9 and TRBJ2-7 gives the full variable domain: DTGVSQNPRHKITKRGQNVTFRCDPISEHNRLYWYRQTLGQGPEFLTYFQNEAQLEKSRLLSDRFSAERPKGSFSTLEIQRTEQGDSAMYLCASSHMLAGDYEQYFGPGTRLTVT.

The V call is TRBV27, the J call TRBJ1-1, with D unclear. V was shortened by 3 bases and J by 4 bases, with 15 bases between the two germline ends. This CDR3 has 15 amino acids. Germline V CDR1 and CDR2: MNHEY, SMNVEV (reference sequence). CDR3 DNA sequence: TGTGCCAGCAGTTTCGGATTTGGGCAGTTCACTGAAGCTTTCTTT. Its protein product is CASSFGFGQFTEAFF.

This clone is a singleton in its sample. The chain joins TRBV9 to TRBJ2-3; TRBD2 might be the D (6 bases). Per germline, CDR1 SGDLS and CDR2 YYNGEE. The CDR3 sequence is 14 residues long. Trimming removed 6 bases at V and 4 bases at J, with 15 bases between. The CDR3 DNA reads as TGTGCCAGCACCCTTGGCGGGGCGGCAGATACGCAGTATTTT. Residues: CASTLGGAADTQYF.

The chain is built from TRBV6-1 and TRBJ1-4; D is unresolved. This CDR3 has 14 residues. V was cut by 1 base and J by 3 bases, with 6 bases left in between. Germline loops: CDR1 MNHNS, CDR2 SASEGT. CDR3 sequence (DNA): TGTGCCAGCAGTGAAGTAAAGTCTAATGAAAAACTGTTTTTT. Its protein is CASSEVKSNEKLFF.

The chain couples TRBV7-9 to TRBJ2-3; D may correspond to TRBD1 or TRBD2 (6 bases each). Germline values: CDR1 SEHNR, CDR2 FQNEAQ (reference sequence). Between the trimmed V and J ends, which lost 0 bases and 2 bases, there was a span of 15 bases. This CDR3 contains 17 residues. The CDR3 region is CASSLAALGGNTDTQYF. CDR3 nucleotides: TGTGCCAGCAGCTTAGCGGCTCTAGGGGGGAACACAGATACGCAGTATTTT.

V and J are TRBV28 and TRBJ1-4, with 10 bases matching TRBD1. CDR3 length: 13 amino acids. J gave up 5 bases and V 10 bases, and 4 bases lay outside the gene matches. From germline, CDR1 is MDHEN and CDR2 SYDVKM. The CDR3 reads CATKTGGNEKLFF. The DNA of the CDR3 is TGTGCCACGAAGACAGGGGGCAATGAAAAACTGTTTTTT.

This rearrangement joins TRBV9 to TRBJ1-5, with 7 bases aligning to TRBD1. The germline V gene encodes CDR1 SGDLS and CDR2 YYNGEE. The junction had 4 bases not matched to a gene; V was cut back by 4 bases and J by 0 bases. The CDR3 is 15 residues long. DNA for the CDR3: TGTGCCAGCAGCCGGACAGGCTCTAGCAATCAGCCCCAGCATTTT. This encodes CASSRTGSSNQPQHF.

The gene calls are TRBV7-2 and TRBJ2-5; 11 positions match TRBD1. After removal of 5 bases from V and 10 bases from J, the junction contained 9 bases not matched to a gene. CDR3 length equals 14 residues. Looked up from germline, CDR1 is SGHTA and CDR2 is FQGNSA. The CDR3 DNA reads TGTGCCAGCAGCCTGGGGACAGGGGGGTATCTCCAGTACTTC. Its protein is CASSLGTGGYLQYF.

This clone turned up a few times. The V gene is TRBV7-2, the J gene TRBJ1-5; D call uncertain. Germline V CDR1 and CDR2: SGHTA, FQGNSA. The V end was cut by 2 bases, the J end by 5 bases, with 1 base between. The CDR3 is 11 residues long. CDR3 in amino acids: CASSLYQPQHF. Written as DNA, the CDR3 is TGTGCCAGCAGCTTATATCAGCCCCAGCATTTT.

Written as DNA, the CDR3 is TGTGCCAGCAGCTTAGGTGACAATGAGCAGTTCTTC. Amino acids: CASSLGDNEQFF. The chain recombines TRBV7-6 with TRBJ2-1; D is uncertain. Germline lookup yields CDR1 SGHVS and CDR2 FNYEAQ. V was trimmed by 1 base and J by 5 bases, leaving 3 bases between them. The CDR3 has 12 amino acids.

The V gene is TRBV19, the J gene TRBJ1-5, with D unclear. CDR1 LNHDA and CDR2 SQIVND come from the germline V gene (reference sequence). CDR3 length equals 15 residues. The V end lost 7 bases, the J end lost 1 base, and 14 bases lay between the germline ends. CDR3 DNA sequence: TGTGCCAGTATAAAATCCGGCAGGAGCAATCAGCCCCAGCATTTT. As protein: CASIKSGRSNQPQHF.

This chain links TRBV29-1 with TRBJ2-7; 8 bases fit TRBD1. CDR3 size: 14 residues. V trimming: 3 bases; J trimming: 0 bases; junction bases outside the gene matches: 4. Germline CDR1 is SQVTM and CDR2 is ANQGSEA. The CDR3 nucleotides are TGCAGCGTTGACCAGGGGACAGGCTCCTACGAGCAGTACTTC. Translation gives CSVDQGTGSYEQYF.

The chain recombines TRBV6-6 with TRBJ1-3; D unclear. Trimming removed 2 bases at V and 1 base at J, with 9 bases between. This CDR3 contains 15 residues. Per germline, CDR1 MNHNY and CDR2 SVGAGI (reference sequence). CDR3 DNA sequence: TGTGCCAGCAGTTACGAGGGTTTGTCTGGAAACACCATATATTTT. This translates into CASSYEGLSGNTIYF.

J is TRBJ1-3 and V is TRBV5-6; D is undetermined. The V gene's germline CDR1 is SGHDT and CDR2 YYEEEE. The V gene lost 4 bases and the J gene lost 2 bases, with 10 bases spanning the gap. This CDR3 has 14 amino acids. CDR3 residues: CASSPWGAGNTIYF. CDR3 bases: TGTGCCAGCAGCCCGTGGGGAGCTGGAAACACCATATATTTT.

The chain has TRBV12-3 or TRBV12-4 and TRBJ1-1, with unresolved D. This CDR3 region has 10 residues. V was cut by 3 bases and J by 11 bases, with 7 bases left in between. CDR3 in amino acids: CASSLHSAFF. DNA for the CDR3: TGTGCCAGCAGTTTGCATTCGGCTTTCTTT.